The rows below give T cell receptor beta chains drawn from one sample of a study of cytomegalovirus exposure and HLA in healthy donors. TCRdb's table, derived via immunoSEQ multiplex PCR, lists solely in-frame clones and lacks some. This table has about 150,000 clones, 9.7% appearing once. The sample was PBMCs. The receptors here all came from a man between 50 and 59 years old in good health and CMV-seronegative. The CDR3 runs from the conserved cysteine through the conserved F or W. The D gene is left open where the match is weak. Expanded clones are given a class, and other clones once, few, many or no size at all.

>TRBV5-6|NA|TRBJ1-5|NA
TGTGCCAGCAGCTTGGGGCAGGGGCGTGCTCAGCCCCAGCATTTT
CASSLGQGRAQPQHF
>TRBV5-1|TRBD2|TRBJ2-7|NA
TGCGCCAGCAGCCCGCGGGGGGACGTCTCCTACGAGCAGTACTTC
CASSPRGDVSYEQYF
>TRBV5-1|TRBD2|TRBJ2-3|NA
TGCGCCAGCAGCAAGGGACTAGCGGGAGAAGTAGATACGCAGTATTTT
CASSKGLAGEVDTQYF
>TRBV6-1|NA|TRBJ1-4|few
TGTGCCAGCTCAGGGGATGATGAAAAACTGTTTTTT
CASSGDDEKLFF
>TRBV5-8|TRBD1|TRBJ1-1|few
TGTGCCAGCAGCCAACAAAGACAGGGGCGGTCTGAAGCTTTCTTT
CASSQQRQGRSEAFF
>TRBV6-5|NA|TRBJ2-2|few
TGTGCCAGCAGTTACGCGTTCTCAATGACCGGGGAGCTGTTTTTT
CASSYAFSMTGELFF
>TRBV27|TRBD1|TRBJ1-5|few
TGTGCCAGCAGTTCCGACAGGGTATCCAATCAGCCCCAGCATTTT
CASSSDRVSNQPQHF
>TRBV6-4|TRBD1|TRBJ1-1|few
TGTGCCAGCAGTAACCTGACAGGGAAAGGAAACGCAGGCACTGAAGCTTTCTTT
CASSNLTGKGNAGTEAFF
>TRBV9|TRBD1|TRBJ1-2|NA
TGTGCCAGCAGCGTAGCTACAGGGGGCTACTATGGCTACACCTTC
CASSVATGGYYGYTF
>TRBV5-1|NA|TRBJ2-5|NA
TGCGCCAGCAGCGGTGGTAGAGACCAAGAGACCCAGTACTTC
CASSGGRDQETQYF
>TRBV12-5|NA|TRBJ1-1|NA
TGTGCTAGTGGTTTGGGGTTAGGGAGCACTGAAGCTTTCTTT
CASGLGLGSTEAFF
>TRBV6-5|NA|TRBJ1-2|NA
TGTGCCAGCAGTTCACTGTATTATGGCTACACCTTC
CASSSLYYGYTF
>TRBV29-1|NA|TRBJ2-7|few
TGCAGCGTTCTGCATGTCCAGGGCGTGGGCGAGCAGTACTTC
CSVLHVQGVGEQYF
>TRBV6-1|NA|TRBJ2-2|NA
TGTGCCAGCAGTCCGCTGGGGCTGAACACCGGGGAGCTGTTTTTT
CASSPLGLNTGELFF
>TRBV7-6|TRBD1|TRBJ2-3|NA
TGTGCCAGCAGCTTAGCGCGCCCGGGACAGACGACAGATACGCAGTATTTT
CASSLARPGQTTDTQYF
>TRBV21-1|NA|TRBJ1-2|few
TGTGCCAGCAGCAAACCCGGGACAGGGGTTTATGGCTACACCTTC
CASSKPGTGVYGYTF
>TRBV27|TRBD2|TRBJ2-1|NA
TGTGCCAGCAGTCCCGGGACTAGCGGGGTTAAACAGTTCTTC
CASSPGTSGVKQFF
>TRBV19|NA|TRBJ2-2|NA
TGTGCCAGTAGTTACCTAAGGGAGCTGTTTTTT
CASSYLRELFF
>TRBV15|TRBD1|TRBJ2-1|few
TGTGCCACCAGCAGTGCCTACATTAGGACAGGTGGGTCCAATGAGCAGTTCTTC
CATSSAYIRTGGSNEQFF
>TRBV2|TRBD1|TRBJ2-3|NA
TGTGCCAGCAGTAGGGACAGAAGGAGTACAGATACGCAGTATTTT
CASSRDRRSTDTQYF
>TRBV2|NA|TRBJ1-1|NA
TGTGCCAGCACTGCAGGGGACATCGGGAACACTGAAGCTTTCTTT
CASTAGDIGNTEAFF
>TRBV7-9|NA|TRBJ1-1|NA
TGTGCCAGCAGGATAGCAGGGTCCACTGAAGCTTTCTTT
CASRIAGSTEAFF